Below, one TCR beta chain is given with its context. Its antigen is unknown. Base qualities are not recorded, but no much larger clone differs from it by a single base. The data stem from a study of CD8 T cells in Susac syndrome (dated by TCRdb to between 2017 and 2020). About the study as a whole: Repertoire sequencing was used to test whether CD8+ T cell activation and differentiation in Susac syndrome was antigen driven. Clonality of the CD8+ T cell repertoire was compared between over ten healthy donors, about 14 Susac syndrome patients and around 15 multiple sclerosis patients.

RNA was extracted with the RNeasy kit and about 0.45 to 1 ug was reverse transcribed using random hexamers. The immunoSEQ multiplex PCR assay, covering 54 Vbeta and 13 Jbeta segments, was used to amplify TCR beta CDR3 regions. PCR amplification bias was corrected by using a synthetic template baseline for primer optimization and computational correction. The published analysis was carried out like this. Reads were annotated to V, D and J genes per IMGT and analyzed with immunoSEQ Analyzer, keeping only productive sequences. Clonality was computed as one minus Shannon entropy normalized by log2 of the number of productive unique sequences. For each patient and control, public and private clones were evaluated among the 100 most prevalent clones. Clones were defined as Susac-specific when absent from the healthy and MS cohorts, from approximately 1,100 published viral clones and from other ImmuneACCESS disease sequences. TCRdb took the public reads, trimmed them with fastp at Q25, ran MiXCR for clone calling and kept in-frame beta chains. Rows matching on CDR3 protein sequence are summarized as one entry with the most common DNA and genes. The V and J calls, along with clone size, are taken from TCRdb and not from the paper's own processing. The sample has around 80,000 distinct CDR3 sequences on record, roughly 93% of them singletons. The ten top clones hold 0.26% of the sample.

Overall study results and their limits: The number of individuals in the TCR sequencing and HLA analysis was recognized as being relatively small.

High-throughput TCR beta sequencing profiled peripheral blood CD8+ and CD4+ T cells from healthy donors, Susac syndrome patients and multiple sclerosis patients. Healthy donors were included as age- and sex-matched controls. Bulk CD8+ and CD4+ T cells were purified magnetically by negative isolation, whereas CD8+ TEMRA cells were enriched by FACS. Blood was collected in EDTA tubes and processed within 24 hours, with PBMCs isolated through density gradient centrifugation. PBMCs intended for TCR sequencing were cryopreserved in liquid nitrogen and thawed later in a water bath at 37 degrees C. The sorted or isolated CD4+, CD8+ and CD8+ TEMRA cells reached a purity of at least 90%. Sequenced input: CD8+ T cells from PBMCs. The clonotype originates from a human donor in good health.

The DNA sequence reads TGTGCCAGCAGTTCGGATAAATCCGGGACAGGGTTCAATCAGCCCCAGCATTTT. Its protein is CASSSDKSGTGFNQPQHF. The V gene is TRBV28 and the J gene is TRBJ1-5; 9 central bases correspond to TRBD1. Germline trimming amounts to 4 bases on V and 3 bases on J, with 13 as the count of junction bases outside the gene matches. Looking up the germline V gene yields CDR1 MDHEN and CDR2 SYDVKM. Measured from the cysteine to the phenylalanine, the CDR3 is 18 residues long. Kept here is only the CDR3 DNA, which spans 54 bases and is read in frame from base 1.